A single sample gave rise to the 16 T cell receptor beta chains below, sequenced in a study of shared clonotypes between healthy human individuals. Generated by immunoSEQ multiplex PCR, the TCRdb table keeps only in-frame clones and is missing some. The sample yields a few million clones, over 85% seen once. The sample comprised naive CD4+ T cells sorted from blood. The subset was: CD45RA+ positively selected. These receptors originate from a man younger than 35 in good health.

The chain combines TRBV6-1 with TRBJ2-7; no clear D. Germline CDR1 reads MNHNS; CDR2 reads SASEGT. V lost 7 bases and J 6 bases, leaving 16 bases between the germline ends. The CDR3 sequence is 13 residues long. The CDR3 sequence is CASIFGVSAEQYF. The CDR3 coding sequence is TGTGCCAGCATATTTGGGGTTTCTGCCGAGCAGTACTTC.

V usage is TRBV6-5 and J usage is TRBJ2-1, with 11 bases aligning to TRBD2. The length of the CDR3 is 15 residues. J lost 4 bases, V lost 6 bases, and 5 bases had no gene match. Germline V gene lookup returns CDR1 MNHEY and CDR2 SVGAGI. The CDR3 loop is CASRITSGGYNEQFF. The CDR3 bases are TGTGCCAGCAGAATAACTAGCGGGGGATACAATGAGCAGTTCTTC.

This clone came up once. This chain links TRBV6-1 with TRBJ1-2; 7 nucleotides align to TRBD1. CDR1 is MNHNS and CDR2 is SASEGT in the germline V gene. J was trimmed by 0 bases and V by 10 bases; bases with no gene match: 5. The CDR3 is 13 amino acids. CDR3 region: CAIQGGANYGYTF. CDR3 sequence (DNA): TGTGCCATCCAGGGGGGGGCTAACTATGGCTACACCTTC.

Comment on this clone: The same CDR3 arises from other DNA sequences in this sample as well. The chain has TRBV19 and TRBJ2-3, with 7 nucleotides matching TRBD1. V trimming: 6 bases; J trimming: 0 bases; junction bases outside the gene matches: 0. The CDR3 contains 13 residues. Germline CDR1 reads LNHDA; CDR2 reads SQIVND (reference sequence). CDR3 sequence (DNA): TGTGCCAGTAGACAGGGGAGCACAGATACGCAGTATTTT. It specifies CASRQGSTDTQYF.

The chain is built from TRBV7-2 and TRBJ1-5; D is unresolved. The V end lost 1 base, the J end lost 0 bases, and 7 bases lay between the germline ends. The germline CDR1 and CDR2 sequences are SGHTA and FQGNSA. The CDR3 is 15 amino acids. For the CDR3, the DNA is TGTGCCAGCAGCTTAGGGGAATTTAGCAATCAGCCCCAGCATTTT. This encodes CASSLGEFSNQPQHF.

Here the CDR3 reads CASSTLPGGADTQYF. The CDR3 nucleotides read TGTGCCAGCAGCACCCTCCCCGGGGGTGCAGATACGCAGTATTTT. V and J are TRBV9 and TRBJ2-3; D is perhaps TRBD2 (6 bases). V lost 4 bases and J 4 bases, leaving 16 bases between the germline ends. This CDR3 has 15 amino acids. Germline values: CDR1 SGDLS, CDR2 YYNGEE.

In regard to this clone: Other DNA sequences from this sample encode an identical CDR3 as well. J is TRBJ2-7 and V is TRBV7-2; D is possibly TRBD1 or TRBD2 (5 bases each). The CDR3 extends over 15 amino acids. V dropped 0 bases and J dropped 0 bases, with 9 bases sitting between them. Germline CDR1 and CDR2: SGHTA and FQGNSA. CDR3 DNA: TGTGCCAGCAGCTTAGCGGCAGGGAGCTCCTACGAGCAGTACTTC. Its protein is CASSLAAGSSYEQYF.

The chain uses TRBV5-1 and TRBJ2-2; no clear D gene. Trimming took off 0 bases at V and 0 bases at J, with 6 bases between the two ends. The CDR3 is made up of 15 amino acids. Germline-derived CDR1 and CDR2 are SGHRS and YFSETQ. The CDR3 here is CASSLAYPNTGELFF. Here the CDR3 DNA reads TGCGCCAGCAGCTTGGCCTACCCGAACACCGGGGAGCTGTTTTTT.

The V and J genes are TRBV5-3 and TRBJ2-2; 9 nucleotides match TRBD2. TRBV5-3 is given ORF status, its function remaining uncertain. The CDR3 covers 17 residues. V was pared by 3 bases and J by 3 bases, with 9 bases of the junction left unmatched. The CDR3 spells CARSSYSGSWDTGELFF. CDR3 DNA: TGTGCCAGAAGCTCTTATAGCGGGAGTTGGGACACCGGGGAGCTGTTTTTT.

The chain combines TRBV29-1 with TRBJ1-1; no clear D. The CDR3 has 14 residues. Per the germline V gene, CDR1 is SQVTM and CDR2 is ANQGSEA. V was clipped by 4 bases and J by 2 bases, with 14 bases between them. The CDR3, as DNA: TGCAGCGTTGTGGCAGTACAAGGAAACACTGAAGCTTTCTTT. Translated, it gives CSVVAVQGNTEAFF.

This chain uses TRBV7-2 with TRBJ2-3; 13 bases match TRBD2. The CDR3 is 19 residues long. The J segment lost 0 bases and the V segment lost 4 bases, leaving 10 bases of the junction unmatched. Germline CDR1 SGHTA, CDR2 FQGNSA. The CDR3 bases are TGTGCCAGCAGCTCGCTCTGGACTAGCGGGGGACTCAGCACAGATACGCAGTATTTT. Its protein is CASSSLWTSGGLSTDTQYF.

J is TRBJ1-2 and V is TRBV28; D gene uncertain. Trimming removed 5 bases at V and 4 bases at J, with 5 bases between. Germline CDR1 reads MDHEN; CDR2 reads SYDVKM. There are 11 residues in the CDR3. This CDR3 is CASSHSYGYTF. The CDR3 nucleotides read TGTGCCAGCAGTCACAGCTATGGCTACACCTTC.

The V call is TRBV25-1, the J call TRBJ1-5; D uncertain. This CDR3 comprises 13 residues. Germline lookup yields CDR1 MGHDK and CDR2 SYGVNS. V dropped 2 bases and J dropped 9 bases, with 11 bases sitting between them. CDR3 protein: CASSEGGFVPQHF. CDR3 bases: TGTGCCAGCAGTGAAGGAGGATTTGTGCCCCAGCATTTT.

The chain employs TRBV29-1 and TRBJ1-1; no reliable D call. Germline CDR1 and CDR2: SQVTM and ANQGSEA. This CDR3 spans 13 amino acids. V was trimmed by 8 bases and J by 2 bases, leaving 15 bases between them. CDR3 nucleotide sequence: TGCAGCCTCGCCATGCTAGGAAACACTGAAGCTTTCTTT. It translates to CSLAMLGNTEAFF.

This clone was counted once. The same CDR3 arises from other DNA sequences in this sample as well. The J gene is TRBJ2-5, the V gene TRBV6-5; D remains unclear. Deletions cut 2 bases from V and 4 bases from J, with 11 bases between. CDR1 is MNHEY and CDR2 is SVGAGI in the germline V gene. The CDR3 loop spans 14 amino acids. The CDR3 reads CASSYLGLGETQYF. The CDR3, as DNA: TGTGCCAGCAGTTACCTGGGCCTGGGAGAGACCCAGTACTTC.

The chain combines TRBV4-2 with TRBJ2-3; possibly TRBD2 for D (5 bases). Per germline, CDR1 LGHNA and CDR2 YNFKEQ. V shed 1 base and J shed 2 bases, with 13 bases lying between them. This CDR3 spans 16 amino acids. The CDR3 DNA is TGTGCCAGCAGCCAAGCGACCGTGGGAGACACAGATACGCAGTATTTT. Protein: CASSQATVGDTDTQYF.